The 16 T cell receptor beta chains given below trace back to one sample, sequenced in a study of long-term antiretroviral therapy in people with HIV. The assay, immunoSEQ v3.0, was run at survey level. Method: immunoSEQ multiplex PCR; TCRdb's copy keeps in-frame clones and lacks some. The sample has 20,000 to 25,000 clones, under 85% seen once. The source material was unsorted PBMCs, sampled 1.1 years before starting antiretroviral therapy. The receptors derive from a woman aged 40 to 49 with HIV.

The rearrangement links TRBV6-5 to TRBJ1-5, with a possible D match to TRBD1 (5 bases). Deletions cut 6 bases from V and 7 bases from J, with 19 bases between. The CDR3 spans 15 residues. CDR1 and CDR2 from the germline V gene are MNHEY and SVGAGI. The CDR3 reads CASSLGPLVGQPQHF. The DNA of the CDR3 is TGTGCCAGCAGCCTGGGACCCTTGGTCGGGCAGCCCCAGCATTTT.

This chain joins TRBV18 and TRBJ1-4; D call uncertain. Germline assignment: CDR1 KGHSH and CDR2 LQKENI. The CDR3 sequence is 14 residues long. V lost 3 bases to trimming and J lost 8 bases, with 13 bases between them. The CDR3 DNA reads as TGTGCCAGCTCACCCCAGGTTTCAAGAGAAAAACTGTTTTTT. This encodes CASSPQVSREKLFF.

CDR3 amino acids: CASSLVPTSGGYNEQFF. The CDR3 DNA follows: TGCGCCAGCAGCCTGGTGCCGACTAGCGGGGGCTACAATGAGCAGTTCTTC. V usage is TRBV5-1 and J usage is TRBJ2-1; 12 bases line up with TRBD2. The CDR3 length is 17 residues. V shed 4 bases and J 3 bases; nucleotides not matched to a gene: 8. Germline-derived CDR1 and CDR2 are SGHRS and YFSETQ.

This rearrangement joins TRBV6-1 to TRBJ2-7; D is possibly TRBD2 (6 bases). CDR3 length equals 12 residues. Germline V gene sequence: CDR1 MNHNS, CDR2 SASEGT. The V end was cut by 6 bases, the J end by 6 bases, with 12 bases between. The CDR3 DNA reads TGTGCCAGCAGAGGACTTAGCGGCGAGCAGTACTTC. Protein product: CASRGLSGEQYF.

Here the CDR3 reads CASSMGGADGYTF. The CDR3 region has the DNA TGTGCCAGTAGTATGGGGGGCGCGGATGGCTACACCTTC. The rearrangement joins TRBV19 to TRBJ1-2; possible D gene TRBD1, 6 bases. The CDR3 totals 13 residues. Looked up from germline, CDR1 is LNHDA and CDR2 is SQIVND (reference sequence). Trimming cost V 3 bases and J 6 bases, with 11 bases left between them. The variable domain in full, with the rest retrieved from reference TRBV19 and TRBJ1-2, is DGGITQSPKYLFRKEGQNVTLSCEQNLNHDAMYWYRQDPGQGLRLIYYSQIVNDFQKGDIAEGYSVSREKKESFPLTVTSAQKNPTAFYLCASSMGGADGYTFGSGTRLTVV.

This clone was recorded only once. J is TRBJ1-4 and V is TRBV2, with D unresolved. V lost 8 bases to trimming and J lost 5 bases, with 15 bases between them. This CDR3 is 14 amino acids long. From germline, CDR1 is SNHLY and CDR2 FYNNEI. The CDR3 region has the DNA TGTGCCAGCTCAACGCGGGCTTTGAATGAAAAACTGTTTTTT. Protein: CASSTRALNEKLFF.

CDR3 residues: CASSLALGVSTDTQYF. CDR3 coding DNA: TGTGCCAGCAGCTTGGCCTTGGGAGTTAGCACAGATACGCAGTATTTT. The V call is TRBV5-4, the J call TRBJ2-3, with D possibly matching TRBD2 (5 bases). The CDR3 length is 16 residues. The germline gives CDR1 SGHNT, CDR2 YYREEE (reference sequence). Trimming left V 0 bases short and J 0 bases short, with 11 bases between.

The gene calls are TRBV7-2 and TRBJ1-2, with TRBD1 matching 9 bases. Unmatched junction bases numbered 7, after V lost 6 bases and J lost 8 bases. CDR1 is SGHTA, CDR2 FQGNSA, per germline. The CDR3 is 13 residues long. The DNA of the CDR3 is TGTGCCAGCAGACCAAACAGGGGGCAAGGCTACACCTTC. Translating it yields CASRPNRGQGYTF.

This chain links TRBV5-6 with TRBJ2-7; a weak D match, TRBD2 (6 bases). Per the germline V gene, CDR1 is SGHDT and CDR2 is YYEEEE. Trimming shortened V by 2 bases and J by 3 bases, and 9 bases separated the two germline ends. The CDR3 is 13 amino acids. Here the CDR3 reads CASSFVGGYEQYF. The DNA of the CDR3 is TGTGCCAGCAGCTTCGTCGGGGGCTACGAGCAGTACTTC.

The rearrangement links TRBV5-1 to TRBJ1-4; D is unclear. This CDR3 comprises 14 residues. CDR1 and CDR2 from the germline V gene are SGHRS and YFSETQ. V lost 1 base and J 3 bases, leaving 7 bases between the germline ends. In DNA, the CDR3 is TGCGCCAGCAGCTTGACCGGGGCTAATGAAAAACTGTTTTTT. It codes for CASSLTGANEKLFF.

The DNA for the CDR3 is TGTGCCAGTAGTCTACAGGGGGCAGGTGGCTACACCTTC. It is translated as CASSLQGAGGYTF. This chain uses TRBV19 with TRBJ1-2, with 9 nucleotides matching TRBD1. This CDR3 spans 13 amino acids. The germline V gene encodes CDR1 LNHDA and CDR2 SQIVND (reference sequence). V dropped 5 bases and J dropped 7; count of bases not matched to a gene: 5.

The chain couples TRBV7-9 to TRBJ2-1; the D is unclear. This CDR3 has 16 residues. V was shortened by 4 bases and J by 0 bases, with 13 bases between the two germline ends. Germline V lookup: CDR1 SEHNR, CDR2 FQNEAQ (reference sequence). CDR3 coding DNA: TGTGCCAGCAGCTCTCCCCCCTCCTTCTCCTACAATGAGCAGTTCTTC. This translates into CASSSPPSFSYNEQFF.

The genes are TRBV2 and TRBJ1-5, with a tentative D call TRBD1 (5 bases). CDR3 length equals 13 residues. Germline assignment: CDR1 SNHLY and CDR2 FYNNEI. V was pared by 8 bases and J by 7 bases, with 15 bases between. CDR3 loop: CASRVRGEQPQHF. The CDR3 nucleotides read TGTGCCAGCCGGGTCCGGGGGGAGCAGCCCCAGCATTTT.

The V call is TRBV4-1, the J call TRBJ1-1; 7 bases are shared with TRBD1. The CDR3 is made up of 15 amino acids. In germline, CDR1 is MGHRA, CDR2 YSYEKL. V shed 0 bases, J shed 1 base, and the junction held 2 bases outside the gene matches. CDR3 coding DNA: TGCGCCAGCAGCCAAGAGGGACAGCCGAACACTGAAGCTTTCTTT. It yields the protein CASSQEGQPNTEAFF.

This chain joins TRBV2 and TRBJ2-5; tentative D call: TRBD1 (6 bases). This CDR3 region has 11 residues. CDR1 and CDR2 from the germline V gene are SNHLY and FYNNEI. The V gene lost 3 bases and the J gene lost 7 bases, with 6 bases spanning the gap. The CDR3 is CASSDRGTQYF. The CDR3 coding sequence is TGTGCCAGCAGTGACAGGGGGACCCAGTACTTC. Combining the CDR3 with reference TRBV2 and TRBJ2-5 gives the whole variable domain EPEVTQTPSHQVTQMGQEVILRCVPISNHLYFYWYRQILGQKVEFLVSFYNNEISEKSEIFDDQFSVERPDGSNFTLKIRSTKLEDSAMYFCASSDRGTQYFGPGTRLLVL.

In its sample, this clone was seen a few times. The chain couples TRBV28 to TRBJ2-7; D may be TRBD1 (6 bases). Looked up from germline, CDR1 is MDHEN and CDR2 is SYDVKM. This CDR3 is 14 amino acids long. V was clipped by 5 bases and J by 2 bases, with 13 bases between them. Written as DNA, the CDR3 is TGTGCCAGCAGTACAGGGTCCCGTCCCTACGAGCAGTACTTC. This gives the protein CASSTGSRPYEQYF.